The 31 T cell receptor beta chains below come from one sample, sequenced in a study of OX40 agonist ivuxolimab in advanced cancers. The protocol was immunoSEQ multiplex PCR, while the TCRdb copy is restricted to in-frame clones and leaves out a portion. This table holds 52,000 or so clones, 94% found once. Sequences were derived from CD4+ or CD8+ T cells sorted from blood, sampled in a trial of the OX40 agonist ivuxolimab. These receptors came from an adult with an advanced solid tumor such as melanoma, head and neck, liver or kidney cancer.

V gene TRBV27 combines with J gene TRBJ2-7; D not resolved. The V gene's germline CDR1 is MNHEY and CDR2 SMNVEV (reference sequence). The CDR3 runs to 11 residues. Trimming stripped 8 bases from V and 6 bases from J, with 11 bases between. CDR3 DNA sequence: TGTGCCAGCGGGGTGAGTGCCGAGCAGTACTTC. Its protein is CASGVSAEQYF.

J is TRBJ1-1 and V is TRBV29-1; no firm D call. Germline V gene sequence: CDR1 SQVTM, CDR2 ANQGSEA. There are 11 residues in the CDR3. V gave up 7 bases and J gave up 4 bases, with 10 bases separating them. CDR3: CSALISTEAFF. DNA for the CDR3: TGCAGCGCACTGATAAGCACTGAAGCTTTCTTT.

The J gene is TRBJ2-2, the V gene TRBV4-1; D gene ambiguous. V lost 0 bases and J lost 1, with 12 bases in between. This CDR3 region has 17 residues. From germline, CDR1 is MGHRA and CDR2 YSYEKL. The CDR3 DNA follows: TGCGCCAGCAGCCAAGAGGACCAGATTCAGAACACCGGGGAGCTGTTTTTT. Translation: CASSQEDQIQNTGELFF.

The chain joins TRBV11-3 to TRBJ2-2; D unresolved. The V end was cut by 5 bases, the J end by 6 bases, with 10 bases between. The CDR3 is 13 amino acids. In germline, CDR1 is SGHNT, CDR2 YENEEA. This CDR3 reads CASSHVPAGELFF. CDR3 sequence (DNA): TGTGCCAGCAGCCATGTACCAGCCGGGGAGCTGTTTTTT.

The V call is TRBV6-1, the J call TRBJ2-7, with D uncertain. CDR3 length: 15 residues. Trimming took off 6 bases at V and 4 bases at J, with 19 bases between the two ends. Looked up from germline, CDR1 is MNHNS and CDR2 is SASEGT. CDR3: CASREILSRSYEQYF. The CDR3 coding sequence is TGTGCCAGCAGGGAAATACTTTCCCGATCTTACGAGCAGTACTTC.

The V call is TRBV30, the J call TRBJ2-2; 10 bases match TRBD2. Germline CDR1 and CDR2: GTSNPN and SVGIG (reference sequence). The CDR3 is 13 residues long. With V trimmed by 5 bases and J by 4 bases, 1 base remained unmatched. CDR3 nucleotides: TGTGCCTGGGAGCGGGGGGGCACCGGGGAGCTGTTTTTT. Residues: CAWERGGTGELFF.

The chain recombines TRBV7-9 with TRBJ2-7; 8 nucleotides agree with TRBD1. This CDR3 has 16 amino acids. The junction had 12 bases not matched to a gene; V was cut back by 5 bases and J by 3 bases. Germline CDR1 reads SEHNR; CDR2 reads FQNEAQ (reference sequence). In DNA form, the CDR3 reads TGTGCCAGCAGCCCCCCGCCCGGGACAGGAATCTACGAGCAGTACTTC. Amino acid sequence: CASSPPPGTGIYEQYF.

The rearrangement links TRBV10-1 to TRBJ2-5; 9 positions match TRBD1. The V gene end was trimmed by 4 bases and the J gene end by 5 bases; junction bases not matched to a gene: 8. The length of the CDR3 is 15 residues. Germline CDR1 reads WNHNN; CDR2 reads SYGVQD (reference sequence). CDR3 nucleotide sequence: TGCGCCAGCAGTGTCCCGGGACAGGGTTATGAGACCCAGTACTTC. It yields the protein CASSVPGQGYETQYF.

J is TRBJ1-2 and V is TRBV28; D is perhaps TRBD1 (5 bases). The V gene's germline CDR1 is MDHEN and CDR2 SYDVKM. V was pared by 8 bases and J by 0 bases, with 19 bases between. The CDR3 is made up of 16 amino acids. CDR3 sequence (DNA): TGTGCCAGCCCGTTCCCCCGGGACGGAGCTAACTATGGCTACACCTTC. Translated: CASPFPRDGANYGYTF.

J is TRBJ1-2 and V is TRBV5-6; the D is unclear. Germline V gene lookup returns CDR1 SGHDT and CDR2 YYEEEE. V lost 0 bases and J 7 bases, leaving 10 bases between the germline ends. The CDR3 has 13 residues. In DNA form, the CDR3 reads TGTGCCAGCAGCTTGGACCCAGGAGGTGGCTACACCTTC. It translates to CASSLDPGGGYTF. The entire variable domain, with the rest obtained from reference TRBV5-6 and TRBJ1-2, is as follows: DAGVTQSPTHLIKTRGQQVTLRCSPKSGHDTVSWYQQALGQGPQFIFQYYEEEERQRGNFPDRFSGHQFPNYSSELNVNALLLGDSALYLCASSLDPGGGYTFGSGTRLTVV.

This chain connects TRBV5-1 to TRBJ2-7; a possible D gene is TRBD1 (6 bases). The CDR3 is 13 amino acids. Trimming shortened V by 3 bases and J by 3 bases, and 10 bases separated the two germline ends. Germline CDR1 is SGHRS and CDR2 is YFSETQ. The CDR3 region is CASSWDTFYEQYF. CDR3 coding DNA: TGCGCCAGCAGCTGGGACACGTTCTACGAGCAGTACTTC.

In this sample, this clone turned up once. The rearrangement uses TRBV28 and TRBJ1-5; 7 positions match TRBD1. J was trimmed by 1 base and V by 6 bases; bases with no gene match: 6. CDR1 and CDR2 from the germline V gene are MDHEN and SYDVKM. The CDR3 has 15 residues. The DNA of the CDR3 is TGTGCCAGCAGCCCCAGGGGGGGCAGCAATCAGCCCCAGCATTTT. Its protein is CASSPRGGSNQPQHF.

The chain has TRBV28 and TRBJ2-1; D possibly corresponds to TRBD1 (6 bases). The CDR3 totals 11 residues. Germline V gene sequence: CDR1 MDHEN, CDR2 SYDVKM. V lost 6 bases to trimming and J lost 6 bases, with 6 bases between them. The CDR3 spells CASRQGNEQFF. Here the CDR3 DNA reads TGTGCCAGCAGACAGGGCAATGAGCAGTTCTTC.

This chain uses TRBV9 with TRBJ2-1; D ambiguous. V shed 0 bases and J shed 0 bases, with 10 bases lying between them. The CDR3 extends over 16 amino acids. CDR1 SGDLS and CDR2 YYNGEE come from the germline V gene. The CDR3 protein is CASSVATTISYNEQFF. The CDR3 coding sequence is TGTGCCAGCAGCGTAGCAACTACTATCTCCTACAATGAGCAGTTCTTC.

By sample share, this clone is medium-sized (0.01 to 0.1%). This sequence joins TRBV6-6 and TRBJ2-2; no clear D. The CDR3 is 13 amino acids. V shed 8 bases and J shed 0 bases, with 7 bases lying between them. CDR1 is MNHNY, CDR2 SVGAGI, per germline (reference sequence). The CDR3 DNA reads TGTGCCAGCGGCCTAGCGAACACCGGGGAGCTGTTTTTT. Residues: CASGLANTGELFF.

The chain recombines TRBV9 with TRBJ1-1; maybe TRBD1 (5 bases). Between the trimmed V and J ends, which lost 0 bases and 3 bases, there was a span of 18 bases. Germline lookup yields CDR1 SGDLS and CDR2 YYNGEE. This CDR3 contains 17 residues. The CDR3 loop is CASSVGGLWGADTEAFF. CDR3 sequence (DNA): TGTGCCAGCAGCGTAGGGGGGTTGTGGGGCGCAGACACTGAAGCTTTCTTT.

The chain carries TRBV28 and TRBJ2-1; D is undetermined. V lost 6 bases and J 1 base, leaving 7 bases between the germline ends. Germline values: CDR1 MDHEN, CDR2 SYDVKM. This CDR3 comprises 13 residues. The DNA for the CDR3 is TGTGCCAGCAGATACGATTCCTACAATGAGCAGTTCTTC. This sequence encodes CASRYDSYNEQFF.

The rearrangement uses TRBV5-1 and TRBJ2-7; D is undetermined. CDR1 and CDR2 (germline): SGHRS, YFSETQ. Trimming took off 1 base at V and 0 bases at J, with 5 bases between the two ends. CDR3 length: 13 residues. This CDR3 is CASSLTNSYEQYF. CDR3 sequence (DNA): TGCGCCAGCAGCTTGACCAACTCCTACGAGCAGTACTTC.

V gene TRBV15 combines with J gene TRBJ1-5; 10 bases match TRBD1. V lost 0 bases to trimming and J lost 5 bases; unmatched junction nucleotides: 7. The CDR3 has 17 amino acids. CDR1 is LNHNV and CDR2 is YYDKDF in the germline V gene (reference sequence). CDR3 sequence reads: CATSRDLGQGSDQPQHF. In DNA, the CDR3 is TGTGCCACCAGCAGAGATCTGGGACAGGGGTCCGATCAGCCCCAGCATTTT.

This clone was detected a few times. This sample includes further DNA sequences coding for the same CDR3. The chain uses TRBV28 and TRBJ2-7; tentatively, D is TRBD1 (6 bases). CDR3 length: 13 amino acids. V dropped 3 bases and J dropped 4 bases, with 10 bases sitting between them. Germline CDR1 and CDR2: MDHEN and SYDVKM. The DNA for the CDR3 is TGTGCCAGCAGTTTCCCGCAGGGGTACGAGCAGTACTTC. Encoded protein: CASSFPQGYEQYF.

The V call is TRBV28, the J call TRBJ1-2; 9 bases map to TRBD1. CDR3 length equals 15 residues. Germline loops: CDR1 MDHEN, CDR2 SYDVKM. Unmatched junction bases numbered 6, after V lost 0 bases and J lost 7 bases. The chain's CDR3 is CASSLWGQGYTGYTF. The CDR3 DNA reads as TGTGCCAGCAGTTTATGGGGACAGGGATATACTGGCTACACCTTC.

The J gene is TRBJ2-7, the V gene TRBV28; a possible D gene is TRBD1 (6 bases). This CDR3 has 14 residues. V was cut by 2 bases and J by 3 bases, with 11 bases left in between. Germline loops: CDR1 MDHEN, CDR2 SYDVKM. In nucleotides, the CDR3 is TGTGCCAGCAGTTTACAGGGGATTCTCTACGAGCAGTACTTC. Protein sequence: CASSLQGILYEQYF. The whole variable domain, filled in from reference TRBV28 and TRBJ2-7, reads DVKVTQSSRYLVKRTGEKVFLECVQDMDHENMFWYRQDPGLGLRLIYFSYDVKMKEKGDIPEGYSVSREKKERFSLILESASTNQTSMYLCASSLQGILYEQYFGPGTRLTVT.

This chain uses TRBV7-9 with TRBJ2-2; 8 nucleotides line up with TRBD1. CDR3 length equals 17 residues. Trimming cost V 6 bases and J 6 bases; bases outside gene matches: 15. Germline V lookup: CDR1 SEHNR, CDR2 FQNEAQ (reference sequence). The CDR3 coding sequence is TGTGCCAGCAGAGGAATGGCAGGACAGGGATTCTCCGGGGAGCTGTTTTTT. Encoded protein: CASRGMAGQGFSGELFF.

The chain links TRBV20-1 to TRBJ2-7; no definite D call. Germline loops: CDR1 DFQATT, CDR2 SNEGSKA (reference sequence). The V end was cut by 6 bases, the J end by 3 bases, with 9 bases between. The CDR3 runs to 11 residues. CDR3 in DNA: TGCAGTGCCACGCCATACTACGAGCAGTACTTC. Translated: CSATPYYEQYF.

CDR3 DNA: TGTGCCAGCACCTGGGACAGGGGTGCTCATCAGCCCCAGCATTTT. Translated, it gives CASTWDRGAHQPQHF. The chain carries TRBV6-1 and TRBJ1-5; 10 bases agree with TRBD1. The V gene end was trimmed by 7 bases and the J gene end by 5 bases; junction bases not matched to a gene: 8. Germline V gene data show CDR1 as MNHNS and CDR2 as SASEGT. This CDR3 has 15 residues.

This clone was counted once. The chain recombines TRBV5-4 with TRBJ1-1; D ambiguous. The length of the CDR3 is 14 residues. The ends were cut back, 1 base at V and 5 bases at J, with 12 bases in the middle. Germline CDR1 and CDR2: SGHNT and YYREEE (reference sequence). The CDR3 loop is CASSLKGAGTEAFF. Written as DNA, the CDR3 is TGTGCCAGCAGCTTGAAGGGAGCCGGGACTGAAGCTTTCTTT.

The CDR3 here is CASGPGLAGDEQFF. CDR3 sequence (DNA): TGTGCTAGTGGTCCCGGACTAGCGGGAGATGAGCAGTTCTTC. The rearrangement uses TRBV12-5 and TRBJ2-1, with TRBD2 matching 13 bases. The J segment lost 8 bases and the V segment lost 5 bases, leaving 3 bases of the junction unmatched. The CDR3 is 14 amino acids. From germline, CDR1 is LGHNT and CDR2 FRNRAP.

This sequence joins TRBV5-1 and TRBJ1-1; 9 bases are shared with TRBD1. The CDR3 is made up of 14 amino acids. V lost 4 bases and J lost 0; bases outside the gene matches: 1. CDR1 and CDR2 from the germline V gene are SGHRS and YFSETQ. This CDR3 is CASSGTGMNTEAFF. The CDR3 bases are TGCGCCAGCAGCGGGACAGGGATGAACACTGAAGCTTTCTTT.

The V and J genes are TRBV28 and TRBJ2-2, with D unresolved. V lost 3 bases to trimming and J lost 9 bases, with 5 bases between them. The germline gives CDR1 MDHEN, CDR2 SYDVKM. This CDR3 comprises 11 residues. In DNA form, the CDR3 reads TGTGCCAGCAGTTTTGGTCGGGAGCTGTTTTTT. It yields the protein CASSFGRELFF.

Here the CDR3 reads CASANLRPDTQYF. For the CDR3, the DNA is TGTGCCAGCGCCAACCTTAGACCAGATACGCAGTATTTT. This chain joins TRBV7-2 and TRBJ2-3; D is unresolved. Germline assignment: CDR1 SGHTA and CDR2 FQGNSA. CDR3 length: 13 amino acids. The germline V and J ends were trimmed by 8 bases and 4 bases, with 13 bases remaining between them.

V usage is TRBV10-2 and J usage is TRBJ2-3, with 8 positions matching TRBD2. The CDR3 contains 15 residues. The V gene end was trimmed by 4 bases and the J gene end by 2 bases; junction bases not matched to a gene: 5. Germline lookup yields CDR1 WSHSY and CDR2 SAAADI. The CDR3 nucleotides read TGCGCCAGCAGTGGCAGCGGGAGCTCCACAGATACGCAGTATTTT. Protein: CASSGSGSSTDTQYF.